A selection of T cell receptor beta chains follows, all from one sample in a study of blood T cell repertoires in COVID-19. Assay used: immunoSEQ multiplex PCR; TCRdb lists only in-frame clones, some missing. The top ten hold roughly 2.6% of the sample, which has roughly 63,000 clones, approximately 90% seen once. Sequencing was performed on peripheral blood. The source is a man aged 50 to 59 with acute or convalescent COVID-19. CDR3s include the opening cysteine and the closing phenylalanine or tryptophan. D genes are given only for firm matches. Some rows mark clone size as missing; the rest say once, few, many or name a class of expanded clone.

V gene	D gene	clone size	J gene	CDR3 protein	CDR3 DNA
TRBV5-1	TRBD1	.	TRBJ1-4	CASSLGTGDEKLFF	TGCGCCAGCAGCTTGGGGACAGGGGATGAAAAACTGTTTTTT
TRBV10-1	TRBD1	once	TRBJ2-1	CASSPHGQGANEQFF	TGCGCCAGCAGTCCACACGGACAGGGGGCCAATGAGCAGTTCTTC
TRBV6-5	.	.	TRBJ2-1	CASSTGTTGRFF	TGTGCCAGCAGCACCGGGACAACAGGGCGGTTCTTC
TRBV24-1	.	.	TRBJ2-5	CATSDRRGGMETQYF	TGTGCCACCAGTGACCGCCGGGGAGGAATGGAGACCCAGTACTTC
TRBV7-9	.	.	TRBJ1-3	CASSFSGNTIYF	TGTGCCAGCAGCTTTTCGGGAAACACCATATATTTT
TRBV29-1	.	.	TRBJ1-1	CSVAGHSSRVKTEAFF	TGCAGCGTTGCTGGCCATTCATCTCGGGTCAAAACTGAAGCTTTCTTT
TRBV19	.	.	TRBJ1-4	CASSIGGLGNEKLFF	TGTGCCAGTAGTATTGGAGGGCTCGGCAATGAAAAACTGTTTTTT
TRBV6-6	TRBD1	once	TRBJ2-3	CASTGQGTDTQYF	TGTGCCAGCACCGGACAGGGCACAGATACGCAGTATTTT
TRBV5-6	.	.	TRBJ2-3	CASSFGTSTDTQYF	TGTGCCAGCAGCTTTGGTACTAGCACAGATACGCAGTATTTT
TRBV7-9	TRBD1	.	TRBJ1-4	CASSLGGQGVMYQAF	TGTGCCAGCAGCTTAGGAGGACAGGGGGTGATGTATCAGGCTTTT
TRBV27	.	.	TRBJ2-4	CASSLERGNIQYF	TGTGCCAGCAGTTTAGAGAGGGGGAACATTCAGTACTTC
TRBV7-2	TRBD2	.	TRBJ2-7	CASSPVAGSSYEQYF	TGTGCCAGCAGCCCGGTAGCGGGGAGCTCCTACGAGCAGTACTTC
TRBV30	TRBD1	once	TRBJ1-5	CAWSVVTGGQPQHF	TGTGCCTGGAGTGTCGTGACAGGGGGTCAGCCCCAGCATTTT
TRBV5-5	TRBD1	.	TRBJ2-1	CASSLVGQGKNEQFF	TGTGCCAGCAGCTTGGTTGGACAGGGTAAGAATGAGCAGTTCTTC
TRBV7-7	TRBD1	.	TRBJ2-5	CASSLEDRAGETQYF	TGTGCTAGCAGCTTGGAGGACAGGGCGGGGGAGACCCAGTACTTC
TRBV21-1	.	.	TRBJ2-2	CASSKSGRAIGELFF	TGTGCCAGCAGCAAAAGCGGGAGGGCCATCGGGGAGCTGTTTTTT
TRBV6-5	TRBD1	.	TRBJ1-2	CASRGQGVEGYTF	TGTGCCAGCAGGGGACAGGGAGTTGAAGGCTACACCTTC
TRBV7-8	TRBD2	.	TRBJ2-1	CASSLLAGGRDEQFF	TGTGCCAGCAGCCTACTAGCGGGAGGGCGGGATGAGCAGTTCTTC
TRBV4-3	TRBD1	.	TRBJ1-2	CASSQELTGGYGYTF	TGCGCCAGCAGCCAAGAACTGACAGGGGGCTATGGCTACACCTTC
TRBV6-5	TRBD2	.	TRBJ2-1	CASSYSRASGRAGQFF	TGTGCCAGCAGTTACTCGCGGGCTAGCGGGAGGGCGGGGCAGTTCTTC
TRBV5-1	TRBD1	.	TRBJ1-1	CASISGTGGANTEAFF	TGCGCCAGCATCTCCGGGACAGGGGGCGCGAACACTGAAGCTTTCTTT
TRBV27	TRBD1	.	TRBJ1-2	CASTNAGGGGYTF	TGTGCCAGCACTAACGCAGGGGGCGGCGGCTACACCTTC
TRBV30	TRBD1	.	TRBJ1-6	CAYGQGIYNSPLHF	TGTGCCTATGGACAGGGGATTTATAATTCACCCCTCCACTTT
TRBV25-1	.	.	TRBJ1-2	CASSDWDMESNYGYTF	TGTGCCAGCAGTGATTGGGACATGGAGAGCAACTATGGCTACACCTTC
TRBV5-4	TRBD1	.	TRBJ2-1	CASSFRDRGPNEQFF	TGTGCCAGCAGCTTCCGGGACAGGGGGCCCAATGAGCAGTTCTTC
TRBV7-2	.	.	TRBJ1-4	CASSPIGTVNEKLFF	TGTGCCAGCAGCCCCATCGGTACAGTTAATGAAAAACTGTTTTTT
TRBV5-6	TRBD2	.	TRBJ2-3	CASSLVGLAGSLTDTQYF	TGTGCCAGCAGCCTAGTGGGACTAGCAGGGAGTTTGACAGATACGCAGTATTTT
TRBV4-3	.	.	TRBJ1-1	CASSQADRLNTEAFF	TGCGCCAGCAGCCAAGCCGACAGGTTGAACACTGAAGCTTTCTTT
TRBV28	TRBD1	.	TRBJ1-2	CASSAPGQGIYGYTF	TGTGCCAGCAGTGCCCCGGGACAGGGGATCTATGGCTACACCTTC
TRBV2	TRBD1	.	TRBJ1-6	CASTGQGDSPLHF	TGTGCCAGCACTGGACAGGGAGATTCACCCCTCCACTTT
TRBV6-1	TRBD1	few	TRBJ1-6	CASSEVRDSNSPLHF	TGTGCCAGCAGTGAAGTTCGGGACAGCAATTCACCCCTCCACTTT
TRBV11-3	TRBD2	.	TRBJ2-1	CASSLSLAGPYDEQFF	TGTGCCAGCAGCTTGTCACTAGCGGGACCCTATGATGAGCAGTTCTTC
TRBV11-2	TRBD1	.	TRBJ1-1	CASSERTGGAVTEAFF	TGTGCCAGCAGCGAAAGGACAGGGGGCGCCGTCACTGAAGCTTTCTTT
TRBV2	TRBD2	once	TRBJ2-2	CASRTSENTGELFF	TGTGCCAGCAGGACTAGCGAAAACACCGGGGAGCTGTTTTTT
TRBV11-3	.	.	TRBJ2-2	CASSKSGNTGELFF	TGTGCCAGCAGCAAGAGCGGGAACACCGGGGAGCTGTTTTTT
TRBV7-8	.	.	TRBJ1-1	CASSPPGGMNTEAFF	TGTGCCAGCAGCCCCCCCGGAGGGATGAACACTGAAGCTTTCTTT
TRBV19	TRBD1	.	TRBJ1-5	CASSGGTGGSNQPQHF	TGTGCCAGTAGTGGTGGGACAGGAGGTAGCAATCAGCCCCAGCATTTT
TRBV28	.	.	TRBJ2-6	CASSSLGAGANVLTF	TGTGCCAGCAGTTCCTTAGGGGCTGGGGCCAACGTCCTGACTTTC
TRBV11-2	TRBD2	.	TRBJ2-1	CASSPGGDEQFF	TGTGCCAGCAGCCCGGGGGGTGATGAGCAGTTCTTC
TRBV7-9	TRBD1	.	TRBJ2-3	CASSPGQGNPYMNTQYF	TGTGCCAGCAGCCCAGGACAGGGAAATCCTTACATGAATACGCAGTATTTT
TRBV6-2/TRBV6-3	.	.	TRBJ1-6	CASSYIRGKEEDSPLHF	TGTGCCAGCAGTTACATCAGGGGAAAAGAAGAGGATTCACCCCTCCACTTT